The entry below describes one T cell receptor beta chain. No antigen is known for it. The germline gives CDR1 SGHTA, CDR2 FQGNSA. The CDR3 has 17 residues. This entry comes from a study of blood T cells in healthy people across ages. The overall study: For every two T cells, template switching captured about one barcoded beta molecule. Study-wide findings and caveats: Across the age range, TCR beta diversity per million T cells fell in a roughly linear way. The authors considered diversity estimates from one million T cells to be underestimates.

A second PCR, run for roughly 7 to 11 cycles, used a sample-barcoded 5' primer plus a J-beta primer mix. TCRdb independently ran MiXCR on the 5' RACE reads; one entry per CDR3 protein. The data contain 250,000 to 300,000 distinct CDR3 sequences, around 30% of them singletons. This sequence was found in a woman in her 70s in good health. The rearrangement joins TRBV7-2 to TRBJ2-1; 16 nucleotides line up with TRBD2. The closer fit of TRBJ2-5 to the DNA end suggests the J call may be wrong. Sequencing was performed on blood. CDR3 sequence: CASSSGLAGGPRETQYF. DNA of the CDR3: TGTGCCAGCAGTTCGGGACTAGCGGGAGGGCCGCGAGAGACCCAGTACTTC.